The TCR beta chain described here comes from a study of blood T cell repertoires in COVID-19. Whole-study context: Samples came from the United States, Italy and Spain, spanning acute and convalescent COVID-19. In each case, the material was cDNA or gDNA derived from T cells, B-cell-depleted T cells, or PBMCs.

Germline V gene lookup returns CDR1 SGHDT and CDR2 YYEEEE. The CDR3 runs 16 residues. Trimming left V 5 bases short and J 10 bases short, with 24 bases between. In the authors' methods: It was from reference gene primer amplification that nucleated cell counts were estimated. TCRdb keeps only in-frame clones here, not all; method: immunoSEQ multiplex PCR. For V, J and clone size, that table is used; D and trimming come from the DNA. Of about 60,000 clones listed, almost 85% are singletons. Material: peripheral blood. This receptor was obtained from a man aged 55 to 69 with acute or convalescent COVID-19. This chain links TRBV5-6 with TRBJ1-4; D is possibly TRBD1 (6 bases). The CDR3 spells CASSQWTWGLRGKLFF. The CDR3 DNA is TGTGCCAGCAGTCAATGGACGTGGGGGCTCAGGGGAAAACTGTTTTTT.